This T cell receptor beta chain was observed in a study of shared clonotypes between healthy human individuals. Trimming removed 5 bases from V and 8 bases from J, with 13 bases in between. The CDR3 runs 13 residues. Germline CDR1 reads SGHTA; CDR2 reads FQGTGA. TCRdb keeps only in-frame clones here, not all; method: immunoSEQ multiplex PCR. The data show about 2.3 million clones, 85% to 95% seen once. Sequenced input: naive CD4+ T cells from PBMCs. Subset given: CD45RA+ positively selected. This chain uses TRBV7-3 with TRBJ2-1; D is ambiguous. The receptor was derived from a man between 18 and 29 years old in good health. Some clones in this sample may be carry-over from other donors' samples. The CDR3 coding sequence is TGTGCCAGCAGCCCCGACTCGACCCATGAGCAGTTCTTC. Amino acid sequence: CASSPDSTHEQFF.